A selection of T cell receptor beta chains follows, all from one sample in a study of T cell responses to AZD1222 COVID-19 vaccine. Data came from immunoSEQ multiplex PCR; TCRdb stores just in-frame clones and leaves some out. The sample yields 110,000 to 150,000 clones, about 92% seen once. The material was peripheral blood, obtained on day 0 of AZD1222 vaccination. The receptors originated from an adult in good health. Each CDR3 is given with its conserved first and last residue. Fields, in order: V gene, clone size, J gene, D gene, CDR3 protein, CDR3 DNA. D genes are given only for firm matches. Clone sizes are given selectively: once, few, many, or a class where the clone is expanded.

V gene: TRBV5-1
clone size: -
J gene: TRBJ1-2
D gene: TRBD1
CDR3 protein: CASSLGRTGIDGYTF
CDR3 DNA: TGCGCCAGCAGCTTGGGTAGGACAGGGATTGATGGCTACACCTTC

V gene: TRBV18
clone size: -
J gene: TRBJ1-6
D gene: -
CDR3 protein: CASSPGGRESPLHF
CDR3 DNA: TGTGCCAGCTCACCAGGGGGGCGCGAGTCACCCCTCCACTTT

V gene: TRBV4-1
clone size: -
J gene: TRBJ1-6
D gene: -
CDR3 protein: CASSQAGAKYSPLHF
CDR3 DNA: TGCGCCAGCAGCCAAGCGGGGGCCAAATATTCACCCCTCCACTTT

V gene: TRBV27
clone size: -
J gene: TRBJ2-7
D gene: -
CDR3 protein: CASSGYRSSGEQYF
CDR3 DNA: TGTGCCAGCAGTGGTTACAGATCTTCCGGGGAGCAGTACTTC

V gene: TRBV28
clone size: -
J gene: TRBJ1-4
D gene: -
CDR3 protein: CASSFRGIRGEKLFF
CDR3 DNA: TGTGCCAGCAGTTTTAGGGGGATCAGGGGTGAAAAACTGTTTTTT

V gene: TRBV3-1/TRBV3-2
clone size: -
J gene: TRBJ2-5
D gene: -
CDR3 protein: CASSQDRGRARETQYF
CDR3 DNA: TGTGCCAGCAGCCAAGATCGCGGCAGAGCCCGAGAGACCCAGTACTTC

V gene: TRBV5-1
clone size: once
J gene: TRBJ2-3
D gene: TRBD2
CDR3 protein: CASGLAGDRTDTQYF
CDR3 DNA: TGCGCCAGCGGTCTAGCGGGGGACCGCACAGATACGCAGTATTTT

V gene: TRBV19
clone size: -
J gene: TRBJ2-1
D gene: -
CDR3 protein: CASSPPRDSSMNEQFF
CDR3 DNA: TGTGCCAGCTCCCCCCCCCGGGACTCTTCGATGAATGAGCAGTTCTTC

V gene: TRBV5-6
clone size: -
J gene: TRBJ1-2
D gene: -
CDR3 protein: CASSPGAYGYTF
CDR3 DNA: TGTGCCAGCAGCCCTGGGGCCTATGGCTACACCTTC

V gene: TRBV18
clone size: once
J gene: TRBJ1-5
D gene: -
CDR3 protein: CASSPGGAFQPQHF
CDR3 DNA: TGTGCCAGCTCACCAGGGGGCGCGTTTCAGCCCCAGCATTTT

V gene: TRBV2
clone size: -
J gene: TRBJ2-3
D gene: -
CDR3 protein: CASSSESTDTQYF
CDR3 DNA: TGTGCCAGCAGCTCGGAAAGCACAGATACGCAGTATTTT

V gene: TRBV6-1
clone size: -
J gene: TRBJ1-6
D gene: -
CDR3 protein: CASSEIGQSSPLHF
CDR3 DNA: TGTGCCAGCAGTGAAATCGGACAGAGTTCACCCCTCCACTTT

V gene: TRBV11-2
clone size: -
J gene: TRBJ2-1
D gene: -
CDR3 protein: CASSLRGHEQFF
CDR3 DNA: TGTGCCAGCAGCTTAAGGGGCCATGAGCAGTTCTTC

V gene: TRBV30
clone size: -
J gene: TRBJ1-5
D gene: TRBD1
CDR3 protein: CAWNTGAVYNQPQHF
CDR3 DNA: TGTGCCTGGAATACAGGGGCGGTATACAATCAGCCCCAGCATTTT

V gene: TRBV12-3/TRBV12-4
clone size: -
J gene: TRBJ2-1
D gene: TRBD1
CDR3 protein: CATGQGNLYEQFF
CDR3 DNA: TGTGCCACAGGACAGGGGAATTTGTATGAGCAGTTCTTC

V gene: TRBV18
clone size: -
J gene: TRBJ1-6
D gene: -
CDR3 protein: CASSESESYSPLHF
CDR3 DNA: TGTGCCAGCTCCGAAAGCGAGTCCTACTCACCCCTCCACTTT

V gene: TRBV5-1
clone size: -
J gene: TRBJ1-1
D gene: -
CDR3 protein: CASSLFPGLNTEAFF
CDR3 DNA: TGCGCCAGCAGCTTGTTTCCGGGTTTGAACACTGAAGCTTTCTTT

V gene: TRBV30
clone size: -
J gene: TRBJ1-2
D gene: -
CDR3 protein: CAWIEQTNYGYTF
CDR3 DNA: TGTGCCTGGATAGAGCAGACTAACTATGGCTACACCTTC

V gene: TRBV7-3
clone size: once
J gene: TRBJ1-1
D gene: TRBD1
CDR3 protein: CASSLTGTGALTEAFF
CDR3 DNA: TGTGCCAGCAGCTTAACGGGGACAGGGGCCCTCACTGAAGCTTTCTTT

V gene: TRBV19
clone size: -
J gene: TRBJ2-2
D gene: -
CDR3 protein: CASSPGPLTGELFF
CDR3 DNA: TGTGCCAGTAGTCCGGGACCTCTCACCGGGGAGCTGTTTTTT

V gene: TRBV19
clone size: -
J gene: TRBJ1-2
D gene: -
CDR3 protein: CASSIGFGTLNYGYTF
CDR3 DNA: TGTGCCAGTAGTATAGGCTTCGGGACTCTTAACTATGGCTACACCTTC

V gene: TRBV7-9
clone size: -
J gene: TRBJ2-7
D gene: -
CDR3 protein: CASSPPAGYEQYF
CDR3 DNA: TGTGCCAGCAGCCCCCCCGCTGGCTACGAGCAGTACTTC

V gene: TRBV30
clone size: -
J gene: TRBJ2-1
D gene: -
CDR3 protein: CAWSVGLHYNEQFF
CDR3 DNA: TGTGCCTGGAGTGTCGGACTACACTACAATGAGCAGTTCTTC

V gene: TRBV25-1
clone size: -
J gene: TRBJ2-3
D gene: TRBD2
CDR3 protein: CASSVDYSGGADTQYF
CDR3 DNA: TGTGCCAGCAGTGTGGATTATAGCGGGGGGGCCGATACGCAGTATTTT

V gene: TRBV7-6
clone size: -
J gene: TRBJ1-5
D gene: TRBD1
CDR3 protein: CASSCPRDRDHQPQHF
CDR3 DNA: TGTGCCAGCAGCTGCCCCCGGGACAGGGACCATCAGCCCCAGCATTTT

V gene: TRBV7-2
clone size: once
J gene: TRBJ1-5
D gene: TRBD1
CDR3 protein: CASSPGTGNQPQHF
CDR3 DNA: TGTGCCAGCAGCCCAGGGACAGGCAATCAGCCCCAGCATTTT

V gene: TRBV24-1
clone size: -
J gene: TRBJ2-6
D gene: TRBD1
CDR3 protein: CAAAGTGVSGANVLTF
CDR3 DNA: TGTGCCGCGGCCGGGACAGGGGTATCTGGGGCCAACGTCCTGACTTTC

V gene: TRBV27
clone size: -
J gene: TRBJ2-1
D gene: -
CDR3 protein: CASSNGGPYNEQFF
CDR3 DNA: TGTGCCAGCAGTAACGGGGGGCCCTACAATGAGCAGTTCTTC

V gene: TRBV6-1
clone size: -
J gene: TRBJ2-3
D gene: -
CDR3 protein: CASSERLGGNTDTQYF
CDR3 DNA: TGTGCCAGCAGTGAACGCTTGGGGGGCAACACAGATACGCAGTATTTT

V gene: TRBV15
clone size: -
J gene: TRBJ2-2
D gene: -
CDR3 protein: CATSRDIGSGTGELFF
CDR3 DNA: TGTGCCACCAGCAGAGATATAGGGTCTGGCACCGGGGAGCTGTTTTTT

V gene: TRBV6-6
clone size: many
J gene: TRBJ1-4
D gene: TRBD1
CDR3 protein: CASSMGLNRDRELFF
CDR3 DNA: TGTGCCAGCAGTATGGGTTTAAATCGGGACAGGGAGTTGTTTTTT

V gene: TRBV7-9
clone size: -
J gene: TRBJ1-5
D gene: -
CDR3 protein: CASSLDTSNQPQHF
CDR3 DNA: TGTGCCAGCAGCTTAGATACTAGCAATCAGCCCCAGCATTTT

V gene: TRBV11-2
clone size: -
J gene: TRBJ1-4
D gene: -
CDR3 protein: CASSLERGRKLFF
CDR3 DNA: TGTGCCAGCAGCTTAGAGCGGGGACGAAAACTGTTTTTT

V gene: TRBV4-1
clone size: -
J gene: TRBJ2-6
D gene: -
CDR3 protein: CASSPETSGANVLTF
CDR3 DNA: TGCGCCAGCAGCCCGGAGACTAGTGGGGCCAACGTCCTGACTTTC

V gene: TRBV4-3
clone size: -
J gene: TRBJ2-7
D gene: -
CDR3 protein: CASSQVDRGEQYF
CDR3 DNA: TGCGCCAGCAGCCAAGTGGACAGAGGCGAGCAGTACTTC

V gene: TRBV5-1
clone size: -
J gene: TRBJ1-1
D gene: -
CDR3 protein: CASSYQGVAGSEAFF
CDR3 DNA: TGCGCCAGCAGCTACCAAGGGGTGGCGGGCTCTGAAGCTTTCTTT

V gene: TRBV4-2
clone size: -
J gene: TRBJ2-3
D gene: -
CDR3 protein: CASSQDSSATDTQYF
CDR3 DNA: TGTGCCAGCAGCCAAGATAGTAGCGCCACAGATACGCAGTATTTT

V gene: TRBV6-2/TRBV6-3
clone size: -
J gene: TRBJ1-2
D gene: TRBD1
CDR3 protein: CASSLMIRGYYGYTF
CDR3 DNA: TGTGCCAGCAGTTTGATGATCAGGGGGTACTATGGCTACACCTTC

V gene: TRBV6-1
clone size: -
J gene: TRBJ2-1
D gene: -
CDR3 protein: CASSESYYNEQFF
CDR3 DNA: TGTGCCAGCAGTGAGTCATACTACAATGAGCAGTTCTTC

V gene: TRBV29-1
clone size: -
J gene: TRBJ1-2
D gene: TRBD1
CDR3 protein: CSVEDQQTGRNYGYTF
CDR3 DNA: TGCAGCGTTGAAGATCAGCAGACAGGGAGAAACTATGGCTACACCTTC

V gene: TRBV6-5
clone size: -
J gene: TRBJ1-3
D gene: -
CDR3 protein: CASKRVIGNTIYF
CDR3 DNA: TGTGCCAGCAAGAGGGTGATAGGAAACACCATATATTTT

V gene: TRBV7-9
clone size: -
J gene: TRBJ1-2
D gene: TRBD1
CDR3 protein: CASSLPPKQGNYGYTF
CDR3 DNA: TGTGCCAGCAGCTTACCTCCCAAACAGGGGAACTATGGCTACACCTTC

V gene: TRBV28
clone size: -
J gene: TRBJ1-1
D gene: -
CDR3 protein: CASSIGQNTEAFF
CDR3 DNA: TGTGCCAGCAGTATAGGACAGAACACTGAAGCTTTCTTT

V gene: TRBV25-1
clone size: -
J gene: TRBJ1-2
D gene: -
CDR3 protein: CASSASGHGYTF
CDR3 DNA: TGTGCCAGCAGTGCCTCGGGACATGGCTACACCTTC

V gene: TRBV19
clone size: few
J gene: TRBJ2-7
D gene: -
CDR3 protein: CASRPRGMSYEQYF
CDR3 DNA: TGTGCCAGTCGACCAAGGGGCATGTCCTACGAGCAGTACTTC

V gene: TRBV5-1
clone size: -
J gene: TRBJ1-6
D gene: -
CDR3 protein: CASSLTTGQISPLHF
CDR3 DNA: TGCGCCAGCAGCTTGACAACAGGGCAAATTTCACCCCTCCACTTT

V gene: TRBV5-1
clone size: -
J gene: TRBJ2-1
D gene: -
CDR3 protein: CASSLAPGTNNNEQFF
CDR3 DNA: TGCGCCAGCAGCTTGGCCCCCGGGACAAATAACAATGAGCAGTTCTTC

V gene: TRBV7-9
clone size: -
J gene: TRBJ1-2
D gene: -
CDR3 protein: CASTQMGIANYGYTF
CDR3 DNA: TGTGCCAGCACCCAAATGGGGATAGCTAACTATGGCTACACCTTC

V gene: TRBV7-6
clone size: once
J gene: TRBJ2-1
D gene: TRBD1
CDR3 protein: CASSFRDRSHEQFF
CDR3 DNA: TGTGCCAGCAGCTTCCGGGACAGGTCGCATGAGCAGTTCTTC

V gene: TRBV14
clone size: -
J gene: TRBJ2-5
D gene: -
CDR3 protein: CASSPLYQETQYF
CDR3 DNA: TGTGCCAGCAGCCCCTTGTACCAAGAGACCCAGTACTTC

V gene: TRBV6-6
clone size: few
J gene: TRBJ1-1
D gene: TRBD1
CDR3 protein: CASSQQGRTEAFF
CDR3 DNA: TGTGCCAGCAGTCAACAGGGGAGAACTGAAGCTTTCTTT

V gene: TRBV7-2
clone size: once
J gene: TRBJ2-3
D gene: -
CDR3 protein: CASSQNGGRGGADTQYF
CDR3 DNA: TGTGCCAGCAGCCAGAACGGGGGCAGGGGCGGAGCAGATACGCAGTATTTT

V gene: TRBV4-2
clone size: few
J gene: TRBJ1-6
D gene: -
CDR3 protein: CASSQEGVANSPLHF
CDR3 DNA: TGTGCCAGCAGCCAAGAAGGGGTTGCGAATTCACCCCTCCACTTT

V gene: TRBV7-3
clone size: -
J gene: TRBJ1-1
D gene: -
CDR3 protein: CASSLMGSMNTEAFF
CDR3 DNA: TGTGCCAGCAGCTTAATGGGTAGCATGAACACTGAAGCTTTCTTT

V gene: TRBV4-2
clone size: -
J gene: TRBJ1-1
D gene: -
CDR3 protein: CASSPETVSLAAFF
CDR3 DNA: TGTGCCAGCAGCCCAGAGACAGTGTCCCTTGCCGCTTTCTTT